The rows below give T cell receptor beta chains drawn from one sample of a study of blood T cell repertoires in COVID-19. Sequencing used immunoSEQ multiplex PCR; TCRdb keeps in-frame clones, though not all of them. The sample includes approximately 40,000 clones, about 80% of them seen just once. Sequencing was carried out using peripheral blood. The receptors here all came from a human donor in a cohort sampled during active COVID-19. Each CDR3 is given with its conserved first and last residue. Fields, in order: J gene, V gene, clone size, D gene, CDR3 DNA, CDR3 protein. The D gene is left open where the match is weak. Some rows have no size entry. The others give once, few or many, or a class for an expanded clone.

TRBJ2-1 | TRBV4-1 | once | TRBD2 | TGCGCCAGCAGCCAAGGGGGACTAGGCTCCTACAATGAGCAGTTCTTC | CASSQGGLGSYNEQFF
TRBJ1-2 | TRBV5-8 | NA | TRBD1 | TGTGCCAGCAGCGTCGGTAGACAGGGGGCTGCTGGCTACACCTTC | CASSVGRQGAAGYTF
TRBJ2-1 | TRBV5-1 | NA | TRBD1 | TGCGCCAGCAGCCAAACGACAGGGTCATCCTACAATGAGCAGTTCTTC | CASSQTTGSSYNEQFF
TRBJ1-4 | TRBV4-3 | NA | NA | TGCGCCAGCAGCCAAGATCTGAAGATTCGGGAAAAACTGTTTTTT | CASSQDLKIREKLFF
TRBJ2-5 | TRBV29-1 | NA | TRBD1 | TGCAGCGTTGAGGTTTCCGGGACAGGGCTTGAGGAGACCCAGTACTTC | CSVEVSGTGLEETQYF
TRBJ2-5 | TRBV19 | once | TRBD2 | TGTGCCAGTAGTGGCGGGACTAGCGGGGTTAGGGAGACCCAGTACTTC | CASSGGTSGVRETQYF
TRBJ2-1 | TRBV29-1 | NA | NA | TGCAGCGTTGCTCAGACAGAATACAATGAGCAGTTCTTC | CSVAQTEYNEQFF
TRBJ2-5 | TRBV7-2 | NA | TRBD2 | TGTGCCAGCAGCTCCCAGCGGCTAGCGGGGGCCTCCGGGGAGACCCAGTACTTC | CASSSQRLAGASGETQYF
TRBJ1-6 | TRBV2 | NA | NA | TGTGCCAGCAGTTCGGGCAGGGATTCACCCCTCCACTTT | CASSSGRDSPLHF
TRBJ1-1 | TRBV30 | NA | NA | TGTGCCTGGGAGGGTGGGGCCGGCACTGAAGCTTTCTTT | CAWEGGAGTEAFF
TRBJ2-3 | TRBV3-1/TRBV3-2 | NA | TRBD2 | TGTGCCAGCAGCCAAGTCTCTAGCGGGGACATTTGGGACACAGATACGCAGTATTTT | CASSQVSSGDIWDTDTQYF
TRBJ1-2 | TRBV6-2/TRBV6-3 | NA | NA | TGTGCCAGCAGTTACTCGACCGGGAGGTATAACTATGGCTACACCTTC | CASSYSTGRYNYGYTF
TRBJ1-6 | TRBV14 | NA | TRBD1 | TGTGCCAGCCGGGACAGTTTCAATTCACCCCTCCACTTT | CASRDSFNSPLHF
TRBJ1-1 | TRBV7-9 | NA | TRBD1 | TGTGCCAGCCAGGCACAGGGGACTGAAGCTTTCTTT | CASQAQGTEAFF
TRBJ2-1 | TRBV6-5 | NA | TRBD2 | TGTGCCAGCCGGGGGGGGCTAGCGGCTCTCAATGAGCAGTTCTTC | CASRGGLAALNEQFF
TRBJ2-6 | TRBV30 | few | NA | TGTGCCTGGAGTAGACAGGCCTTCTTCTCTGGGGCCAACGTCCTGACTTTC | CAWSRQAFFSGANVLTF
TRBJ1-1 | TRBV6-5 | NA | TRBD1 | TGTGCCAGCAGTTCCCTAAGGGGGCAGGGGAACACTGAAGCTTTCTTT | CASSSLRGQGNTEAFF
TRBJ2-2 | TRBV7-2 | NA | NA | TGTGCCAGCAGCTTAGTCAGGGAGGCCGGGGAGCTGTTTTTT | CASSLVREAGELFF
TRBJ1-3 | TRBV7-9 | few | TRBD1 | TGTGCCAGCAGCAGGGACAGTTACTCTGGAAACACCATATATTTT | CASSRDSYSGNTIYF
TRBJ2-2 | TRBV4-1 | NA | TRBD1 | TGCGCCAGCAGCCAAGATCGGGGGACAGGGGTAGGTCTCGCGAACACCGGGGAGCTGTTTTTT | CASSQDRGTGVGLANTGELFF